The rows below give T cell receptor beta chains drawn from one sample of a study of blood T cell dynamics during melanoma immunotherapy. Assay used: immunoSEQ multiplex PCR; TCRdb lists only in-frame clones, some missing. The table has 9,700 or so clones, roughly 90% seen once; the top ten hold roughly a third. The sample in question was blood, obtained from a patient treated with checkpoint blockade. The receptors derive from a human donor with melanoma. CDR3s include the opening cysteine and the closing phenylalanine or tryptophan. The listing skips clone size in some rows; elsewhere it reads once, few, many or a size class.

j_gene,abundance,v_gene,CDR3aa
TRBJ2-7,-,TRBV4-1,CASSQWRGGASSYEQYF
TRBJ2-2,-,TRBV11-1,CASSQGGSGSTGELFF
TRBJ2-7,-,TRBV7-3,CASGGSGSGEQYF
TRBJ2-7,once,TRBV9,CASSHPRVGRSSYEQYF
TRBJ1-1,-,TRBV7-9,CASSSLGQEAFF
TRBJ2-1,-,TRBV7-6,CASSFGGDNEQFF
TRBJ1-1,-,TRBV27,CASSPRGTEAFF
TRBJ2-1,-,TRBV10-2,CASSVPTSGRGDEQFF
TRBJ1-4,-,TRBV21-1,CASSTRQGAPEKLFF
TRBJ1-2,-,TRBV18,CASSRDGANYGYTF
TRBJ2-7,-,TRBV5-6,CASSGETGVYEQYF
TRBJ2-7,-,TRBV6-5,CASSLTSVSYEQYF
TRBJ2-7,-,TRBV4-2,CASSQEAGSVYEQYF
TRBJ2-1,-,TRBV11-3,CASSAFLGGNEQFF
TRBJ2-7,-,TRBV12-2,CASRLGPMGPETSGTYEQYF
TRBJ1-5,few,TRBV4-1,CASSNQQGTYQPQHF
TRBJ2-4,-,TRBV27,CASSFCRGRRKLAKNIQYF
TRBJ1-3,-,TRBV10-3,CAIREPDSGNTIYF
TRBJ2-7,-,TRBV21-1,CASKVTSYEQYF
TRBJ2-1,-,TRBV4-3,CASSQDPADYNEQFF
-,-,TRBV5-6,CASSRDYSYEQYF
TRBJ2-3,-,TRBV6-1,CASVGRKNTDTQYF
TRBJ2-1,few,TRBV30,CAWRPQVGEQFF
TRBJ2-3,-,TRBV5-4,CASSSTSGTDTQYF
TRBJ2-2,-,TRBV9,CASSPTSGWPRTGELFF
TRBJ2-7,-,TRBV28,CASRTPGSSYEQYF
TRBJ2-1,-,TRBV5-1,CASSLGQAGGVQFF
TRBJ2-2,-,TRBV6-1,CASSEAGRARELFF
TRBJ2-1,-,TRBV19,CASNPLGLAGRGGEQFF
TRBJ2-2,-,TRBV5-1,CASRQTTNTGELFF
TRBJ2-3,-,TRBV6-4,CASSVQGGTDTQYF
TRBJ2-2,-,TRBV6-6,CATWGVGELFF
TRBJ2-2,-,TRBV11-3,CASSERLAGSTGELFF
TRBJ2-2,-,TRBV19,CASSLAGVTGELFF
TRBJ2-7,-,TRBV2,CASIVGSEQYF
TRBJ2-1,-,TRBV27,CASSPGAGGPYNEQFF
TRBJ1-1,-,TRBV10-3,CAIKPPGSAGRETEAFF
TRBJ1-3,-,TRBV19,CASSIGRTGRNTIYF
TRBJ2-7,-,TRBV9,CASSATTGYEQYF
TRBJ2-7,-,TRBV27,CASSPRPRDEQYF
TRBJ2-2,once,TRBV7-2,CASSLLVVGTGELFF
TRBJ2-1,-,TRBV7-3,CASSLTLEDEQFF
TRBJ2-3,once,TRBV6-5,CASREASGTDTQYF
TRBJ2-3,-,TRBV18,CASSPLEGPSSTDTQYF
TRBJ2-1,-,TRBV7-9,CASSPTGRREFNEQFF
TRBJ1-1,-,TRBV5-1,CASRDGTGTEAFF
TRBJ1-2,-,TRBV10-3,CAISAGTDYGYTF
TRBJ1-1,-,TRBV19,CATTTGLGGTEAFF
TRBJ2-7,once,TRBV9,CASSNSYEQYF
TRBJ2-7,-,TRBV28,CASSFVAEAHEQYF
TRBJ1-1,-,TRBV11-2,CASSSKTGGTEAFF
TRBJ1-6,-,TRBV5-1,CASSPDRGNSPLHF
TRBJ2-2,once,TRBV30,CAYTRAGYTGELFF
TRBJ2-2,-,TRBV5-1,CASSLPGTAGELFF
TRBJ1-5,-,TRBV2,CATRRGGDQPQHF
TRBJ2-1,-,TRBV19,CASSIGGRYNEQFF